Listed below are T cell receptor beta chains from one sample, sequenced in a study of Ad26.COV2.S vaccination and SARS-CoV-2 variants. Clones were read by immunoSEQ multiplex PCR, and TCRdb kept only the in-frame ones, dropping some. The sample contains 350,000 to 500,000 clones, around 90% of which appear only once. The sequencing here drew on peripheral blood, taken in a trial of Ad26.COV2.S vaccine versus placebo. All receptors derive from a person between 18 and 65 years old who received the Ad26.COV2.S COVID-19 vaccine or a placebo. Each CDR3 is given with its conserved first and last residue. Each record gives: D gene, V gene, clone size, J gene, CDR3 protein, CDR3 DNA. D genes are given only for firm matches. Only part of the rows carry a size: once, few, many, or a class if the clone is expanded.

TRBD2,TRBV5-1,-,TRBJ2-7,CASSRLAGVAYEQYF,TGCGCCAGCAGCAGACTAGCGGGAGTCGCCTACGAGCAGTACTTC
TRBD2,TRBV27,-,TRBJ2-3,CASSAGSGSVENTDTQYF,TGTGCCAGCAGTGCGGGCAGCGGGAGTGTGGAAAACACAGATACGCAGTATTTT
TRBD2,TRBV7-8,few,TRBJ2-2,CASSLALASGSNTGELFF,TGTGCCAGCAGCTTAGCGCTGGCTAGCGGTTCCAACACCGGGGAGCTGTTTTTT
-,TRBV3-1/TRBV3-2,-,TRBJ2-7,CASSQNQGISYEQYF,TGTGCCAGCAGCCAAAATCAGGGCATCTCCTACGAGCAGTACTTC
TRBD2,TRBV27,-,TRBJ2-1,CASSFHATTSGSSYNEQFF,TGTGCCAGCAGTTTCCACGCTACAACTAGCGGGAGCTCCTACAATGAGCAGTTCTTC
-,TRBV5-4,-,TRBJ2-1,CATPTRNEQFF,TGTGCCACACCGACTAGGAATGAGCAGTTCTTC
-,TRBV6-2/TRBV6-3,-,TRBJ2-7,CASSYSKEQYF,TGTGCCAGCAGTTACTCCAAGGAGCAGTACTTC
-,TRBV13,-,TRBJ2-7,CASSPQGSAGSFSYEQYF,TGTGCCAGCAGCCCCCAAGGATCGGCAGGGAGTTTTTCCTACGAGCAGTACTTC
-,TRBV30,few,TRBJ1-5,CAWSSQDNQPQHF,TGTGCCTGGAGTTCCCAGGACAATCAGCCCCAGCATTTT
-,TRBV14,-,TRBJ2-7,CASSQDRWEDKSYEQYF,TGTGCCAGCAGCCAAGATCGTTGGGAGGATAAATCCTACGAGCAGTACTTC
TRBD1,TRBV9,-,TRBJ2-1,CASSLGTGNEQFF,TGTGCCAGCAGCCTCGGGACAGGCAATGAGCAGTTCTTC
TRBD1,TRBV5-6,-,TRBJ1-3,CASSLASGGGNTIYF,TGTGCCAGCAGCTTGGCTTCAGGGGGTGGAAACACCATATATTTT
-,TRBV2,-,TRBJ1-5,CASSWDLNSNQPQHF,TGTGCCAGCAGTTGGGATCTAAATAGCAATCAGCCCCAGCATTTT
-,TRBV6-5,-,TRBJ2-3,CASSPTSLTDTQYF,TGTGCCAGCAGTCCCACTAGCCTCACAGATACGCAGTATTTT
-,TRBV7-2,-,TRBJ2-3,CASSLKGRGVGSSDTQYF,TGTGCCAGCAGCCTAAAGGGCAGGGGGGTCGGAAGTTCAGATACGCAGTATTTT
-,TRBV2,-,TRBJ2-4,CASGVAVAKNIQYF,TGTGCCAGCGGGGTAGCGGTAGCCAAAAACATTCAGTACTTC
-,TRBV20-1,once,TRBJ2-3,CSASLIGGDTQYF,TGCAGTGCTAGTCTGATTGGGGGAGATACGCAGTATTTT
TRBD1,TRBV10-3,-,TRBJ2-7,CAISESSETGAYEQYF,TGTGCCATCAGTGAGTCGAGCGAGACAGGGGCCTACGAGCAGTACTTC
-,TRBV19,-,TRBJ1-4,CASRPWGANEKLFF,TGTGCCAGTAGACCTTGGGGGGCTAATGAAAAACTGTTTTTT
-,TRBV5-1,-,TRBJ2-1,CASSFGRGELPSNEQFF,TGCGCCAGCAGCTTCGGTCGTGGCGAACTCCCTTCTAACGAGCAGTTCTTC
TRBD1,TRBV3-1/TRBV3-2,-,TRBJ2-2,CASSQEGGQGGPDTGELFF,TGTGCCAGCAGCCAAGAAGGGGGACAGGGAGGTCCAGACACCGGGGAGCTGTTTTTT
-,TRBV28,-,TRBJ1-2,CASSDGRGNYGYTF,TGTGCCAGCAGCGATGGGAGGGGGAACTATGGCTACACCTTC
-,TRBV28,-,TRBJ1-2,CASSDLREGPGYGYTF,TGTGCCAGCAGCGATCTCCGGGAAGGGCCTGGCTATGGCTACACCTTC
-,TRBV5-1,-,TRBJ2-5,CASSLREETQYF,TGCGCCAGCAGCTTACGGGAAGAGACCCAGTACTTC
-,TRBV9,-,TRBJ2-2,CASSVDRGELFF,TGTGCCAGCAGCGTAGATCGTGGGGAGCTGTTTTTT
-,TRBV5-5,-,TRBJ2-3,CASSLVGYASTDTQYF,TGTGCCAGCAGCTTGGTCGGCTACGCTAGCACAGATACGCAGTATTTT
TRBD2,TRBV2,-,TRBJ2-1,CASMGLAGNNEQFF,TGTGCCAGCATGGGACTAGCGGGTAACAATGAGCAGTTCTTC
-,TRBV19,-,TRBJ1-1,CASSISPFRQLNTEAFF,TGTGCCAGTAGTATTTCCCCCTTCCGACAGCTGAACACTGAAGCTTTCTTT
TRBD1,TRBV27,few,TRBJ1-5,CASSLSRDRDQPQHF,TGTGCCAGCAGTTTATCGCGGGACAGGGATCAGCCCCAGCATTTT
-,TRBV11-1,-,TRBJ2-5,CASSLWQGRETQYF,TGTGCCAGCAGCTTATGGCAAGGACGGGAGACCCAGTACTTC
TRBD2,TRBV14,-,TRBJ2-2,CASSQEQLAGVTGELFF,TGTGCCAGCAGCCAAGAACAACTAGCGGGAGTCACCGGGGAGCTGTTTTTT
-,TRBV6-5,-,TRBJ2-4,CASRGGPLAKNIQYF,TGTGCTTCCCGGGGCGGTCCCCTAGCCAAAAACATTCAGTACTTC
-,TRBV7-2,-,TRBJ1-3,CASSSRWAGNTIYF,TGTGCCAGCAGCTCACGTTGGGCTGGAAACACCATATATTTT
-,TRBV2,-,TRBJ2-1,CASKELQVGSNEQFF,TGTGCCAGCAAAGAATTACAGGTAGGGAGCAATGAGCAGTTCTTC
-,TRBV29-1,-,TRBJ1-1,CSAELNTEAFF,TGCAGCGCCGAGCTGAACACTGAAGCTTTCTTT
-,TRBV28,-,TRBJ2-7,CASSLDPGHLYF,TGTGCCAGCAGTTTAGACCCGGGACATCTGTACTTC
-,TRBV9,-,TRBJ2-1,CASSVGSGQYNEQFF,TGTGCCAGCAGCGTAGGGAGCGGACAGTACAATGAGCAGTTCTTC
-,TRBV7-9,few,TRBJ1-2,CASSDLRGLDYGYTF,TGTGCCAGCAGCGACCTTCGGGGGCTTGACTATGGCTACACCTTC
TRBD2,TRBV28,-,TRBJ2-3,CASSFQAGVGDTQYF,TGTGCCAGCAGTTTTCAGGCGGGAGTAGGAGATACGCAGTATTTT
-,TRBV7-9,-,TRBJ1-2,CASSPTPPDSPYGYTF,TGTGCCAGCAGCCCAACCCCCCCTGACTCGCCCTATGGCTACACCTTC
TRBD2,TRBV28,-,TRBJ2-1,CASSLGFGLAGANNNEQFF,TGTGCCAGCAGTTTAGGTTTCGGACTAGCGGGAGCGAATAACAATGAGCAGTTCTTC
-,TRBV30,-,TRBJ2-1,CAWIPPSSYYNEQFF,TGTGCCTGGATACCCCCCTCAAGTTACTACAATGAGCAGTTCTTC
TRBD2,TRBV5-6,-,TRBJ2-7,CASSPPSGRAGEQYF,TGTGCCAGCAGTCCACCGAGCGGGAGGGCGGGGGAGCAGTACTTC
-,TRBV5-5,-,TRBJ1-1,CASSSGMDKYTEAFF,TGTGCCAGCAGCTCCGGGATGGATAAATACACTGAAGCTTTCTTT
TRBD2,TRBV7-9,-,TRBJ2-1,CASTRGLAGYNEQFF,TGTGCCAGCACCCGCGGGCTAGCGGGATACAATGAGCAGTTCTTC
-,TRBV7-3,-,TRBJ2-2,CASSPIRAAGTGELFF,TGTGCCAGCAGCCCTATCAGAGCCGCGGGCACCGGGGAGCTGTTTTTT
-,TRBV29-1,few,TRBJ1-3,CSVVGAGNTIYF,TGCAGCGTTGTAGGGGCGGGAAACACCATATATTTT
-,TRBV9,-,TRBJ1-4,CASSVGGLADEKLFF,TGTGCCAGCAGCGTAGGAGGGTTAGCTGATGAAAAACTGTTTTTT
-,TRBV28,-,TRBJ2-2,CASSSPGETGELFF,TGTGCCAGCAGTTCGCCCGGGGAAACCGGGGAGCTGTTTTTT
TRBD1,TRBV9,-,TRBJ2-5,CASSVQTGVGTQYF,TGTGCCAGCAGCGTTCAGACAGGGGTTGGGACCCAGTACTTC
-,TRBV10-3,-,TRBJ2-1,CAISESIGASSYNEQFF,TGTGCCATCAGTGAGTCGATCGGGGCGAGCTCCTACAATGAGCAGTTCTTC
TRBD2,TRBV14,-,TRBJ2-7,CASSQVLTVGRERSYEQYF,TGTGCCAGCAGCCAAGTATTGACAGTAGGGCGGGAGCGTTCCTACGAGCAGTACTTC
-,TRBV7-2,-,TRBJ1-3,CASSLGAGGITSGNTIYF,TGTGCCAGCAGCTTAGGGGCTGGGGGGATCACCTCTGGAAACACCATATATTTT